What follows are 10 T cell receptor beta chains derived from one specimen sequenced in a study of blood T cell repertoires in COVID-19. Only in-frame clones appear in the TCRdb table, and some are missing; sequencing was by immunoSEQ multiplex PCR. There are some 290,000 clones in the sample; around 92% occur only once, and 11% lies in the top ten. The material sequenced was peripheral blood. These receptors were obtained from a young woman with COVID-19, enrolled during active disease.

This chain joins TRBV13 and TRBJ2-4, with D possibly TRBD1 on 7 matching bases. The V end was cut by 5 bases, the J end by 3 bases, with 14 bases between. The V gene's germline CDR1 is PRHDT and CDR2 FYEKMQ (reference sequence). The CDR3 loop spans 15 amino acids. The CDR3 nucleotides are TGTGCCAGCAGCCAGGGGGGCCAGGGCAAAAACATTCAGTACTTC. This codes for CASSQGGQGKNIQYF.

The V gene is TRBV6-5, the J gene TRBJ1-1, with a weak D call TRBD1 (6 bases). Germline-derived CDR1 and CDR2 are MNHEY and SVGAGI. The CDR3 is made up of 12 amino acids. Trimming shortened V by 8 bases and J by 4 bases, and 11 bases separated the two germline ends. CDR3 region: CASPDRSTEAFF. In DNA form, the CDR3 reads TGTGCCAGCCCTGACAGGTCCACTGAAGCTTTCTTT.

The chain uses TRBV18 and TRBJ1-1; perhaps TRBD1 as D (5 bases). Germline-derived CDR1 and CDR2 are KGHSH and LQKENI. The V end lost 3 bases, the J end lost 4 bases, and 12 bases lay between the germline ends. This CDR3 spans 14 amino acids. CDR3 coding DNA: TGTGCCAGCTCACCCCCAGGGTCGGGCACTGAAGCTTTCTTT. This translates into CASSPPGSGTEAFF. Based on the CDR3 plus reference TRBV18 and TRBJ1-1, the full variable domain is NAGVMQNPRHLVRRRGQEARLRCSPMKGHSHVYWYRQLPEEGLKFMVYLQKENIIDESGMPKERFSAEFPKEGPSILRIQQVVRGDSAAYFCASSPPGSGTEAFFGQGTRLTVV.

This chain connects TRBV28 to TRBJ2-3, with TRBD2 matching 7 bases. Germline loops: CDR1 MDHEN, CDR2 SYDVKM. Losses at the gene ends were 7 bases for V and 4 bases for J; bases not matched to a gene: 8. This CDR3 comprises 14 residues. The CDR3 loop reads CASTTLGGADTQYF. As DNA, the CDR3 is TGTGCCAGCACCACGTTGGGGGGGGCAGATACGCAGTATTTT.

This clone was counted a few times. V usage is TRBV7-9 and J usage is TRBJ2-2; D not certain. The CDR3 has 16 amino acids. Germline V gives CDR1 SEHNR, CDR2 FQNEAQ (reference sequence). V lost 1 base to trimming and J lost 1 base, with 10 bases between them. CDR3: CASSLVVRVNTGELFF. CDR3 nucleotide sequence: TGTGCCAGCAGCTTAGTAGTACGGGTGAACACCGGGGAGCTGTTTTTT. The variable domain in full, with the rest retrieved from reference TRBV7-9 and TRBJ2-2, is DTGVSQNPRHKITKRGQNVTFRCDPISEHNRLYWYRQTLGQGPEFLTYFQNEAQLEKSRLLSDRFSAERPKGSFSTLEIQRTEQGDSAMYLCASSLVVRVNTGELFFGEGSRLTVL.

The sample holds one count of this clone. J is TRBJ1-1 and V is TRBV7-9, with D possibly being TRBD1 (5 bases). This CDR3 spans 14 amino acids. Germline lookup yields CDR1 SEHNR and CDR2 FQNEAQ (reference sequence). Trimming cost V 5 bases and J 6 bases, with 16 bases left between them. The chain's CDR3 is CASSQPGEGPEAFF. The CDR3 nucleotides are TGTGCCAGCAGCCAACCGGGGGAGGGTCCTGAAGCTTTCTTT.

This clone was detected a few times. This sequence joins TRBV7-9 and TRBJ1-3; possibly TRBD1 for D (6 bases). From germline, CDR1 is SEHNR and CDR2 FQNEAQ (reference sequence). The CDR3 spans 14 residues. The V and J ends lost 5 bases and 2 bases respectively, with 10 bases between them. The CDR3 nucleotides read TGTGCCAGCAGCCCAACAGGGACTGGAAACACCATATATTTT. The encoded protein is CASSPTGTGNTIYF.

This sequence joins TRBV6-4 and TRBJ2-3, with 8 bases aligning to TRBD2. This CDR3 contains 14 residues. V was clipped by 5 bases and J by 3 bases; unmatched bases: 4. CDR1 is MRHNA and CDR2 is SNTAGT in the germline V gene. CDR3 loop: CASSPAGGTDTQYF. The CDR3 coding sequence is TGTGCCAGCAGTCCCGCGGGGGGTACAGATACGCAGTATTTT.

The genes are TRBV3-1 (or the pseudogene TRBV3-2) and TRBJ1-2; D is possibly TRBD1 (5 bases). Germline CDR1 LGHDT, CDR2 YNNKEL (reference sequence). The V gene lost 3 bases and the J gene lost 3 bases, with 11 bases spanning the gap. The CDR3 consists of 14 residues. The CDR3, as DNA: TGTGCCAGCAGCCATGGGCAGGGTTACTATGGCTACACCTTC. This sequence encodes CASSHGQGYYGYTF.

CDR3 sequence reads: CASSFDRRNTEAFF. The CDR3 DNA reads TGTGCCAGCAGTTTCGACAGGAGAAACACTGAAGCTTTCTTT. The V gene is TRBV28, the J gene TRBJ1-1; TRBD1 is a possible D gene (6 bases). The CDR3 runs 14 residues. The V gene's germline CDR1 is MDHEN and CDR2 SYDVKM. V lost 3 bases and J lost 2, with 10 bases in between.